Listed below are T cell receptor beta chains from one sample, sequenced in a study of blood T cells in healthy people across ages. TCRdb redid the calling of the 5' RACE reads with MiXCR, one entry per CDR3 protein. The profile shows some 1.8 million distinct CDR3 sequences, about 39% of them singletons. The sample consisted of blood. These receptors originate from a human donor in good health. Each CDR3 is given with its conserved first and last residue. D genes are given only for firm matches. The listing skips clone size in some rows; elsewhere it reads once, few, many or a size class.

v_call	d_call	clone_size	j_call	cdr3_nt	cdr3_aa
TRBV9	TRBD1	NA	TRBJ1-2	TGTGCCAGCAGCGCGGAAGCTTTTAGGGGGCACCTGAACTATGGCTACACCTTC	CASSAEAFRGHLNYGYTF
TRBV4-3	TRBD1	few	TRBJ1-2	TGCGCCAGCAGCCAATCATACCGGGACAGGTCTTTTGGCTACACCTTC	CASSQSYRDRSFGYTF
TRBV24-1	TRBD1	once	TRBJ2-1	TGTGCCACCAGTGTGGGACAGGGGATACATGAGCAGTTCTTC	CATSVGQGIHEQFF
TRBV29-1	NA	few	TRBJ1-1	TGCAGCGTTCCGGACGGAACTGGAGCTTTCTTT	CSVPDGTGAFF
TRBV15	TRBD1	few	TRBJ1-2	TGTGCCACCAGGATGGACAGGGGGATCTATGGCTACACCTTC	CATRMDRGIYGYTF
TRBV7-2	NA	few	TRBJ1-2	TGTGCCAGCAGCATCCCGGGACAAAGGGCCTTGGGCTACACCTTC	CASSIPGQRALGYTF
TRBV7-2	NA	NA	TRBJ2-3	TGTGCCAGCAGCTTAGTAGCCACTAGCACAGATACGCAGTATTTT	CASSLVATSTDTQYF
TRBV6-2/TRBV6-3	TRBD1	NA	TRBJ2-7	TGTGCCAGCAGTCGGGACAGCATAACCTACGAGCAGTACTTC	CASSRDSITYEQYF
TRBV20-1	NA	NA	TRBJ1-2	TGCAGTGCTAGGAGGGGAAATAACAAGGGCTACACCTTC	CSARRGNNKGYTF
TRBV20-1	TRBD2	NA	TRBJ2-1	TGCAGTGCTCGGGCGGGGGATTGGTACAATGAGCAGTTCTTC	CSARAGDWYNEQFF
TRBV20-1	NA	NA	TRBJ2-5	TGCAGTACTCCCCGGGGCCTCAGGGAGACCCAGTACTTC	CSTPRGLRETQYF
TRBV5-5	NA	few	TRBJ1-2	TGTGCCAGCAGCTTGGACAGGACTTACTATGGCTACACCTTC	CASSLDRTYYGYTF
TRBV6-2/TRBV6-3	NA	NA	TRBJ1-1	TGTGCCAGCAGTTATCTAAGTGGTCTGTCGTCTGAAGCTTTCTTT	CASSYLSGLSSEAFF
TRBV20-1	NA	once	TRBJ1-1	TGCAGTGCTCGACCGACTCAAACTGAAGCTTTCTTT	CSARPTQTEAFF
TRBV6-4	NA	few	TRBJ2-7	TGTGCCAGCAGTGACTCAGGGCCGGATAGGTACGAGCAGTACTTC	CASSDSGPDRYEQYF
TRBV10-3	TRBD1	few	TRBJ2-7	TGTGCCATCAGTGATACGACAGGGAACCCTTACGAGCAGTACTTC	CAISDTTGNPYEQYF
TRBV27	TRBD2	few	TRBJ2-4	TGTGCCAGCAGTCCCTGGGAGGGAACGGGAGCCAAAAACATTCAGTACTTC	CASSPWEGTGAKNIQYF
TRBV11-2	NA	few	TRBJ2-7	TGTGCCAGCAGCTGTTGGGGACCAGACCGTACCTACGAGCAGTACTTC	CASSCWGPDRTYEQYF